This T cell receptor beta chain was observed in a study of blood T cell repertoires in COVID-19. Study-level background: Acute and convalescent COVID-19 samples came from the United States, Italy and Spain. T cells, B-cell-depleted T cells, or PBMCs provided the cDNA or gDNA that served as material.

As handled by the study authors: The authors estimated nucleated cell counts from reference gene primer amplification. Sequencing used immunoSEQ multiplex PCR; TCRdb keeps in-frame clones, though not all of them. For V, J and clone size, that table is used; D and trimming come from the DNA. The sample records about 260,000 clones, roughly 86% being singletons. The V gene end was trimmed by 0 bases and the J gene end by 5 bases; junction bases not matched to a gene: 21. Germline V lookup: CDR1 MNHEY, CDR2 SVGEGT. The CDR3 extends over 20 amino acids. Source material: peripheral blood. The chain links TRBV6-2 or TRBV6-3 to TRBJ1-1, with TRBD1 matching 7 bases. This TCR came from a man aged 35-49 years who had recovered from COVID-19. The CDR3 spells CASSYSSQGETWESWTEAFF. The CDR3 region has the DNA TGTGCCAGCAGTTACTCCTCCCAGGGGGAAACATGGGAATCGTGGACTGAAGCTTTCTTT.